These 29 T cell receptor beta chains share one sample of origin, sequenced in a study of T cell responses to AZD1222 COVID-19 vaccine. The protocol was immunoSEQ multiplex PCR, while the TCRdb copy is restricted to in-frame clones and leaves out a portion. The sample holds tens of thousands of clones; 88% are singletons and the top ten take 14%. The material sequenced was peripheral blood, taken 28 days after the second AZD1222 dose. Source of these receptors: an adult who received the AZD1222 COVID-19 vaccine.

The chain has TRBV12-3 or TRBV12-4 and TRBJ1-5; D gene uncertain. The CDR3 runs 13 residues. V was cut by 3 bases and J by 6 bases, with 9 bases left in between. CDR3 sequence reads: CASSLNPSQPQHF. CDR3 coding DNA: TGTGCCAGCAGTTTGAACCCCAGTCAGCCCCAGCATTTT.

CDR3 region: CASSYSGGGYTF. The CDR3 DNA is TGTGCCAGCAGTTACTCAGGGGGCGGCTACACCTTC. V and J are TRBV6-5 and TRBJ1-2; TRBD1 matches at 7 bases. The CDR3 length is 12 residues. Germline V gives CDR1 MNHEY, CDR2 SVGAGI. V gave up 0 bases and J gave up 8 bases; unmatched junction bases: 0.

The chain combines TRBV19 with TRBJ2-5; 11 nucleotides agree with TRBD2. V dropped 4 bases and J dropped 5; count of bases not matched to a gene: 9. This CDR3 spans 16 amino acids. Germline V gene sequence: CDR1 LNHDA, CDR2 SQIVND (reference sequence). The CDR3 here is CASSSLLAGAGETQYF. In DNA, the CDR3 is TGTGCCAGTAGTAGCCTACTAGCGGGGGCAGGGGAGACCCAGTACTTC.

V and J are TRBV5-5 and TRBJ1-1; D not resolved. The CDR3 consists of 12 residues. V shed 4 bases and J shed 1 base, with 5 bases lying between them. From germline, CDR1 is SGHKS and CDR2 YYEKEE (reference sequence). This CDR3 reads CASSTRNTEAFF. In DNA form, the CDR3 reads TGTGCCAGCAGCACGAGGAACACTGAAGCTTTCTTT.

The chain uses TRBV29-1 and TRBJ1-2, with a weak D call TRBD1 (5 bases). The CDR3 runs to 12 residues. Germline CDR1 is SQVTM and CDR2 is ANQGSEA. The germline V and J ends were trimmed by 3 bases and 6 bases, with 11 bases remaining between them. The CDR3 DNA sequence: TGCAGCGTTGATCGGACGGGGGATGGCTACACCTTC. It yields the protein CSVDRTGDGYTF.

V and J are TRBV29-1 and TRBJ1-1, with D perhaps TRBD1 (5 bases). The ends were cut back, 6 bases at V and 1 base at J, with 9 bases in the middle. The CDR3 runs to 12 residues. The germline CDR1 and CDR2 sequences are SQVTM and ANQGSEA. DNA of the CDR3: TGCAGCGTCGCGACAGCGAACACTGAAGCTTTCTTT. Translating gives CSVATANTEAFF.

V is TRBV3-1 (or the pseudogene TRBV3-2) and J is TRBJ1-1; 10 bases match TRBD1. The trim removed 0 bases at V and 3 bases at J, leaving 10 bases unmatched. Germline assignment: CDR1 LGHDT and CDR2 YNNKEL (reference sequence). The CDR3 consists of 18 residues. The CDR3 sequence: CASSQELGTGVFYTEAFF. The DNA of the CDR3 is TGTGCCAGCAGCCAAGAGTTGGGGACAGGGGTTTTTTACACTGAAGCTTTCTTT.

This chain uses TRBV9 with TRBJ1-3; perhaps TRBD1 as D (5 bases). This CDR3 comprises 17 residues. V was clipped by 1 base and J by 0 bases, with 14 bases between them. Germline V gene sequence: CDR1 SGDLS, CDR2 YYNGEE. CDR3: CASSVRQKLYSGNTIYF. The CDR3 region has the DNA TGTGCCAGCAGCGTAAGACAGAAGTTATACTCTGGAAACACCATATATTTT.

J is TRBJ2-3 and V is TRBV7-3, with 7 bases aligning to TRBD2. In germline, CDR1 is SGHTA, CDR2 FQGTGA. J lost 4 bases, V lost 3 bases, and 16 bases had no gene match. CDR3 size: 18 residues. CDR3: CASSFGSVGLQRPDTQYF. DNA for the CDR3: TGTGCCAGCAGCTTCGGGAGTGTGGGACTACAACGCCCAGATACGCAGTATTTT.

The chain has TRBV5-8 and TRBJ1-4, with TRBD1 matching over 8 bases. Germline CDR1 reads SGHTS; CDR2 reads YDEGEE. With 0 bases clipped from V and 5 bases from J, the junction kept 6 bases outside the gene matches. The CDR3 spans 16 residues. CDR3 nucleotide sequence: TGTGCCAGCAGCTTGGCCCTGCAGGGGGCAAATGAAAAACTGTTTTTT. Translation gives CASSLALQGANEKLFF.

The gene calls are TRBV12-3 or TRBV12-4 and TRBJ1-4; D is ambiguous. Trimming left V 2 bases short and J 8 bases short, with 6 bases between. This CDR3 contains 12 residues. The CDR3 spells CASSLPPEKLFF. The CDR3 region has the DNA TGTGCCAGCAGTTTACCCCCAGAAAAACTGTTTTTT.

The chain uses TRBV28 and TRBJ2-1; no firm D call. V gave up 6 bases and J gave up 3 bases, with 9 bases separating them. This CDR3 has 13 residues. Germline V gives CDR1 MDHEN, CDR2 SYDVKM. For the CDR3, the DNA is TGTGCCAGCAGGGAAAGATACTACAATGAGCAGTTCTTC. It encodes CASRERYYNEQFF.

The chain couples TRBV19 to TRBJ1-6, with 8 bases identical to TRBD1. The V and J ends lost 5 bases and 7 bases, in that order; junction bases with no gene match: 4. The germline V gene encodes CDR1 LNHDA and CDR2 SQIVND (reference sequence). This CDR3 contains 14 residues. The chain's CDR3 is CASSPGQENSPLHF. The CDR3 nucleotides are TGTGCCAGTAGTCCGGGACAGGAAAATTCACCCCTCCACTTT.

This chain connects TRBV11-2 to TRBJ2-3; D is possibly TRBD1 or TRBD2 (5 bases each). V lost 0 bases, J lost 6 bases, and 10 bases lay in between. Germline lookup yields CDR1 SGHAT and CDR2 FQNNGV. This CDR3 is built from 14 residues. The DNA for the CDR3 is TGTGCCAGCAGCTTAGATCGGGGCGTGGATACGCAGTATTTT. Amino acids: CASSLDRGVDTQYF.

V usage is TRBV6-4 and J usage is TRBJ2-3; maybe TRBD1 (7 bases). The V and J ends lost 6 bases and 5 bases respectively, with 15 bases between them. Germline CDR1 is MRHNA and CDR2 is SNTAGT. This CDR3 comprises 14 residues. This CDR3 reads CASSQEGARDTQYF. The CDR3 DNA follows: TGTGCCAGCAGCCAGGAGGGGGCAAGAGATACGCAGTATTTT.

The chain uses TRBV18 and TRBJ1-3, with a weak D call TRBD1 (6 bases). Between the trimmed V and J ends, which lost 3 bases and 2 bases, there was a span of 11 bases. Looked up from germline, CDR1 is KGHSH and CDR2 is LQKENI. The CDR3 loop spans 15 amino acids. The CDR3 DNA reads TGTGCCAGCTCACCTAAGGGGACAACTGGAAACACCATATATTTT. Protein: CASSPKGTTGNTIYF.

The chain uses TRBV24-1 and TRBJ2-5; TRBD2 might be the D (6 bases). Germline V gives CDR1 KGHDR, CDR2 SFDVKD. This CDR3 has 14 amino acids. V lost 4 bases and J 7 bases, leaving 15 bases between the germline ends. The CDR3 reads CATSDQTTGGTQYF. DNA for the CDR3: TGTGCCACCAGTGACCAGACTACCGGGGGGACCCAGTACTTC.

The chain carries TRBV11-2 and TRBJ1-2; 8 nucleotides agree with TRBD1. Trimming took 3 bases from V and 3 from J; bases not matched to a gene: 12. Looked up from germline, CDR1 is SGHAT and CDR2 is FQNNGV. The CDR3 is 17 residues long. CDR3 sequence (DNA): TGTGCCAGCAGCTTGATTCACCGCAGGGGGCTGGACTATGGCTACACCTTC. Translated, it gives CASSLIHRRGLDYGYTF.

The chain couples TRBV5-5 to TRBJ1-1; possible D gene TRBD1, 6 bases. CDR1 and CDR2 (germline): SGHKS, YYEKEE (reference sequence). Trimming took 4 bases from V and 7 from J, leaving 17 bases between them. There are 14 residues in the CDR3. This chain's CDR3 is CASSAFRTDSEAFF. CDR3 DNA sequence: TGTGCCAGCAGCGCATTTCGGACGGACAGTGAAGCTTTCTTT.

This clone was found a few times. This sequence joins TRBV2 and TRBJ2-1, with TRBD2 matching 12 bases. Germline values: CDR1 SNHLY, CDR2 FYNNEI. The CDR3 consists of 15 residues. V lost 6 bases to trimming and J lost 2 bases; unmatched junction nucleotides: 2. CDR3 protein: CASSLAGGPYNEQFF. CDR3 sequence (DNA): TGTGCCAGCAGCCTAGCGGGGGGGCCCTACAATGAGCAGTTCTTC.

The rearrangement uses TRBV7-9 and TRBJ1-1; D may be TRBD1 (5 bases). The length of the CDR3 is 14 residues. Between the trimmed V and J ends, which lost 3 bases and 3 bases, there was a span of 11 bases. CDR1 SEHNR and CDR2 FQNEAQ come from the germline V gene (reference sequence). CDR3 in amino acids: CASSLEGRHTEAFF. The CDR3 DNA follows: TGTGCCAGCAGCTTGGAGGGGCGGCACACTGAAGCTTTCTTT.

This chain links TRBV7-2 with TRBJ2-2; D is uncertain. The CDR3 has 13 residues. V lost 3 bases and J lost 6, with 8 bases in between. Per germline, CDR1 SGHTA and CDR2 FQGNSA. This chain's CDR3 is CASSFTQSGELFF. The CDR3 bases are TGTGCCAGCAGCTTTACACAATCCGGGGAGCTGTTTTTT. Supplemented by reference TRBV7-2 and TRBJ2-2, the full variable domain reads GAGVSQSPSNKVTEKGKDVELRCDPISGHTALYWYRQSLGQGLEFLIYFQGNSAPDKSGLPSDRFSAERTGGSVSTLTIQRTQQEDSAVYLCASSFTQSGELFFGEGSRLTVL.

The rearrangement uses TRBV6-5 and TRBJ1-2, with D maybe TRBD1 (6 bases). This CDR3 has 15 amino acids. The V end lost 5 bases, the J end lost 0 bases, and 13 bases lay between the germline ends. Germline CDR1 reads MNHEY; CDR2 reads SVGAGI. CDR3 loop: CASSPQTGANYGYTF. The CDR3 bases are TGTGCCAGCAGTCCCCAGACAGGAGCTAACTATGGCTACACCTTC.

The chain employs TRBV7-2 and TRBJ2-7; tentative D call: TRBD1 (5 bases). This CDR3 has 13 amino acids. Trimming removed 3 bases from V and 0 bases from J, with 6 bases in between. Germline V CDR1 and CDR2: SGHTA, FQGNSA. CDR3 DNA: TGTGCCAGCAGCTTTGACAGCTCCTACGAGCAGTACTTC. This sequence encodes CASSFDSSYEQYF.

The chain is built from TRBV10-3 and TRBJ2-7; TRBD2 agrees at 8 bases. Germline CDR1 reads ENHRY; CDR2 reads SYGVKD. Trimming took 10 bases from V and 1 from J; bases not matched to a gene: 9. This CDR3 has 14 amino acids. CDR3 coding DNA: TGTGCCACGATTAGCGGGGTGTTGTCCTACGAGCAGTACTTC. Residues: CATISGVLSYEQYF.

This rearrangement joins TRBV29-1 to TRBJ2-2; D possibly corresponds to TRBD1 (6 bases). Germline values: CDR1 SQVTM, CDR2 ANQGSEA. This CDR3 has 15 amino acids. With 1 base removed from V and 3 bases from J, the gap between germline ends came to 12 bases. CDR3 bases: TGCAGCGTTGAAGCTACGGCAGGGGACACCGGGGAGCTGTTTTTT. Translating gives CSVEATAGDTGELFF.

V is TRBV6-5 and J is TRBJ2-2; 7 nucleotides align to TRBD1. In germline, CDR1 is MNHEY, CDR2 SVGAGI. The CDR3 length is 15 residues. V was pared by 8 bases and J by 5 bases, with 11 bases of the junction left unmatched. CDR3 region: CASRIRQGWTGELFF. CDR3 bases: TGTGCCAGCCGGATTCGACAGGGATGGACCGGGGAGCTGTTTTTT.

This chain links TRBV5-4 with TRBJ2-3; D is uncertain. This CDR3 contains 12 residues. Germline lookup yields CDR1 SGHNT and CDR2 YYREEE (reference sequence). Trimming pared 1 base from V and 3 bases from J, leaving 3 bases between. The CDR3: CASSLSTDTQYF. Written as DNA, the CDR3 is TGTGCCAGCAGCTTGTCGACAGATACGCAGTATTTT.

The chain carries TRBV19 and TRBJ2-7, with 7 bases lining up with TRBD1. The V and J ends lost 11 bases and 2 bases, in that order; junction bases with no gene match: 6. Germline V gene sequence: CDR1 LNHDA, CDR2 SQIVND (reference sequence). This CDR3 region has 12 residues. The CDR3 bases are TGTGCCGGGACACAGGGGACCTACGAGCAGTACTTC. Encoded protein: CAGTQGTYEQYF.